This T cell receptor beta chain was recorded in a study of shared clonotypes between healthy human individuals. Study-wide background: Each donor's CD4 naive and CD4 memory cells filled three plates apiece, CD8 naive two, and CD8 memory one. General observations from the study: The small donor group covered limited genetic and exposure diversity. Clonotypes that were shared across a handful of donors made up 4.5% to 5% of naive CD4 clonotypes. Non-shared clonotypes were found to have lower generation probabilities than the clonotypes that were shared by all four of the sorted-subset donors.

On this clone itself: Its antigen remains unidentified. Within the sample, other DNA sequences also encode this same CDR3.

Generated by immunoSEQ multiplex PCR, the TCRdb table keeps only in-frame clones and is missing some. The repertoire holds just under 95,000 clones, with roughly three quarters as singletons. The CDR3 covers 14 residues. The V gene end was trimmed by 3 bases and the J gene end by 4 bases; junction bases not matched to a gene: 4. Germline V gene lookup returns CDR1 MDHEN and CDR2 SYDVKM. This chain joins TRBV28 and TRBJ2-7, with 9 nucleotides matching TRBD2. Sequenced: memory CD8+ T cells sorted from blood. Subset in this sample: CD45RO+ cells pooled with CCR7-negative TemRA cells. The TCR sequence derives from a man in his thirties or forties in good health. The CDR3 DNA follows: TGTGCCAGCAGTTTTGGCCTAGCGGGATACGAGCAGTACTTC. It translates to CASSFGLAGYEQYF.